This T cell receptor (beta chain) derives from a study of sequential checkpoint blockade in melanoma. This CDR3 has 15 residues. Germline-derived CDR1 and CDR2 are MGHRA and YSYEKL. J gave up 7 bases and V 3 bases, and 7 bases lay outside the gene matches. Specified treatment: randomized to nivolumab then ipilimumab (arm A) or the reverse (arm B). PBMC sorting kept live CD3+CD8+ cells without CD19 or CD56. Data came from immunoSEQ multiplex PCR; TCRdb stores just in-frame clones and leaves some out. The table lists just over 9,000 clones, approximately 76% of them singletons, with about 25% in the top ten.

The sequence was obtained from a human donor with melanoma. The chain has TRBV4-1 and TRBJ2-2, with TRBD1 identical over 8 bases. The source was CD8+ T cells sorted from blood (inferred from file names), collected from a patient given nivolumab and ipilimumab in sequence. DNA of the CDR3: TGCGCCAGCAGCCAGGAGGGACAGGCCCTCGGGGAGCTGTTTTTT. The encoded protein is CASSQEGQALGELFF.